The clone carrying this T cell receptor (beta chain) appeared once. Antigen specificity is unknown. The record originates from a study of T cell responses to AZD1222 COVID-19 vaccine. Findings of the study overall: Elevations in Spike-specific TCR breadth and depth followed administration of two AZD1222 doses. Repertoire collection took place solely once the T cell response had peaked.

Doses given second, at about 4 or about 12 weeks, were pooled. Repertoires were generated with immunoSEQ multiplex PCR, while TCRdb's copy carries only in-frame clones and drops some. The sample has about 180,000 clones, about nine tenths seen once. In germline, CDR1 is MRHNA, CDR2 SNTAGT. CDR3 length equals 19 residues. Trimming took 0 bases from V and 0 from J, leaving 15 bases between them. The sample consisted of peripheral blood, taken 28 days after the second AZD1222 dose. This sequence joins TRBV6-4 and TRBJ1-6, with D possibly being TRBD1 (5 bases). This clonotype was obtained from an adult who received the AZD1222 COVID-19 vaccine. The CDR3 spells CASSDSGPGTYSYNSPLHF. CDR3 coding DNA: TGTGCCAGCAGTGACTCCGGGCCCGGGACCTACTCCTATAATTCACCCCTCCACTTT.